The next 17 T cell receptor beta chains were all read from a single sample in a study of T cell responses to AZD1222 COVID-19 vaccine. Method: immunoSEQ multiplex PCR; TCRdb's copy keeps in-frame clones and lacks some. The data show approximately 100,000 clones, with more than 75% seen just once and approximately 3.3% held by the top ten. The material sequenced was peripheral blood, taken on day 0 of AZD1222 vaccination. Receptor source: an adult in good health.

The chain carries TRBV5-1 and TRBJ1-3; unclear D gene. The germline V gene has CDR1 SGHRS and CDR2 YFSETQ. Trimming cost V 4 bases and J 4 bases, with 15 bases left between them. CDR3 length: 15 residues. This CDR3 is CASSPGPFGGNTIYF. CDR3 in DNA: TGCGCCAGCAGCCCCGGGCCCTTCGGCGGAAACACCATATATTTT.

The gene calls are TRBV11-2 and TRBJ1-1; D ambiguous. The CDR3 sequence is 13 residues long. The V end lost 3 bases, the J end lost 4 bases, and 9 bases lay between the germline ends. Germline-derived CDR1 and CDR2 are SGHAT and FQNNGV. The DNA for the CDR3 is TGTGCCAGCAGCTTCCTGGGAGGCACTGAAGCTTTCTTT. Its protein product is CASSFLGGTEAFF. Drawing the rest from reference TRBV11-2 and TRBJ1-1, the complete variable domain is EAGVAQSPRYKIIEKRQSVAFWCNPISGHATLYWYQQILGQGPKLLIQFQNNGVVDDSQLPKDRFSAERLKGVDSTLKIQPAKLEDSAVYLCASSFLGGTEAFFGQGTRLTVV.

J is TRBJ1-6 and V is TRBV6-1, with D perhaps matching TRBD1 (6 bases). The CDR3 sequence is 16 residues long. Germline V gives CDR1 MNHNS, CDR2 SASEGT. The V end lost 2 bases, the J end lost 7 bases, and 15 bases lay between the germline ends. The CDR3 is CASSERGNRDNSPLHF. The CDR3 DNA is TGTGCCAGCAGTGAAAGAGGGAACAGGGACAATTCACCCCTCCACTTT.

The chain recombines TRBV12-3 or TRBV12-4 with TRBJ1-3; D unclear. Trimming took off 4 bases at V and 2 bases at J, with 6 bases between the two ends. There are 13 residues in the CDR3. DNA for the CDR3: TGTGCCAGCAGTTGGGGTGCTGGAAACACCATATATTTT. Its protein product is CASSWGAGNTIYF.

This chain connects TRBV7-3 to TRBJ2-7, with 7 nucleotides matching TRBD1. The CDR3 extends over 15 amino acids. From germline, CDR1 is SGHTA and CDR2 FQGTGA. The trim removed 5 bases at V and 3 bases at J, leaving 10 bases unmatched. CDR3 sequence (DNA): TGTGCCAGCAGCCCCGGGACAGTAAGTGACTACGAGCAGTACTTC. Translating it yields CASSPGTVSDYEQYF.

In nucleotides, the CDR3 is TGCGCCAGCAGCCAGGCAGCCGGGGCCAACGTCCTGACTTTC. It is translated as CASSQAAGANVLTF. The chain is built from TRBV4-3 and TRBJ2-6; no reliable D call. CDR3 length: 14 residues. Germline loops: CDR1 LGHNA, CDR2 YSLEER. Trimming took off 3 bases at V and 4 bases at J, with 7 bases between the two ends.

The chain links TRBV7-9 to TRBJ2-2, with D possibly matching TRBD1 (6 bases). CDR1 SEHNR and CDR2 FQNEAQ come from the germline V gene (reference sequence). The CDR3 loop spans 17 amino acids. The germline V and J ends were trimmed by 1 base and 4 bases, with 16 bases remaining between them. CDR3 DNA sequence: TGTGCCAGCAGCTTAGTTACAGGGACCTCAATCACCGGGGAGCTGTTTTTT. Translating it yields CASSLVTGTSITGELFF.

The gene calls are TRBV7-2 and TRBJ2-7; the match to TRBD1 covers 8 bases. This CDR3 comprises 15 residues. Germline trimming cut 4 bases from V and 3 bases from J; bases unmatched to any gene: 8. Per the germline V gene, CDR1 is SGHTA and CDR2 is FQGNSA. In nucleotides, the CDR3 is TGTGCCAGCAGCTCCAAGGGACAGGTACACTACGAGCAGTACTTC. Translated: CASSSKGQVHYEQYF.

V gene TRBV19 combines with J gene TRBJ1-1; unclear D gene. Trimming left V 8 bases short and J 4 bases short, with 17 bases between. This CDR3 is 14 amino acids long. Germline V CDR1 and CDR2: LNHDA, SQIVND (reference sequence). The CDR3 here is CASAFSAEGTEAFF. CDR3 sequence (DNA): TGTGCCAGTGCATTCAGTGCCGAAGGCACTGAAGCTTTCTTT. Based on the CDR3 plus reference TRBV19 and TRBJ1-1, the full variable domain is DGGITQSPKYLFRKEGQNVTLSCEQNLNHDAMYWYRQDPGQGLRLIYYSQIVNDFQKGDIAEGYSVSREKKESFPLTVTSAQKNPTAFYLCASAFSAEGTEAFFGQGTRLTVV.

This chain links TRBV11-2 with TRBJ2-3; D call uncertain. Looked up from germline, CDR1 is SGHAT and CDR2 is FQNNGV. There are 13 residues in the CDR3. With 8 bases removed from V and 0 bases from J, the gap between germline ends came to 9 bases. The CDR3 region is CASRPYSTDTQYF. The CDR3 nucleotides are TGTGCCAGCCGACCTTATAGCACAGATACGCAGTATTTT.

The chain combines TRBV4-1 with TRBJ1-5, with a tentative D call TRBD1 (6 bases). The V gene lost 1 base and the J gene lost 3 bases, with 7 bases spanning the gap. Looked up from germline, CDR1 is MGHRA and CDR2 is YSYEKL. CDR3 size: 14 residues. This CDR3 reads CASSQGTDNQPQHF. Here the CDR3 DNA reads TGCGCCAGCAGCCAAGGGACAGACAATCAGCCCCAGCATTTT.

CDR3 sequence reads: CASSYVGGTGNTIYF. CDR3 in DNA: TGTGCCAGCAGTTACGTGGGGGGTACTGGAAACACCATATATTTT. The chain employs TRBV6-5 and TRBJ1-3; possibly TRBD1 for D (5 bases). Germline V lookup: CDR1 MNHEY, CDR2 SVGAGI. V was pared by 2 bases and J by 2 bases, with 10 bases between. The length of the CDR3 is 15 residues.

The chain uses TRBV6-2 or TRBV6-3 and TRBJ2-7; D is possibly TRBD1 or TRBD2 (5 bases each). V dropped 2 bases and J dropped 4 bases, with 9 bases sitting between them. Germline V lookup: CDR1 MNHEY, CDR2 SVGEGT. This CDR3 has 13 residues. DNA for the CDR3: TGTGCCAGCAGTTACGAGGGGTTGTACGAGCAGTACTTC. Its protein product is CASSYEGLYEQYF.

The chain links TRBV19 to TRBJ1-1, with 9 bases aligning to TRBD1. The V gene end was trimmed by 7 bases and the J gene end by 2 bases; junction bases not matched to a gene: 5. The CDR3 is made up of 14 amino acids. CDR1 is LNHDA, CDR2 SQIVND, per germline (reference sequence). CDR3 sequence: CASIYRGRNTEAFF. In DNA form, the CDR3 reads TGTGCCAGTATCTACAGGGGGCGCAACACTGAAGCTTTCTTT.

The chain uses TRBV7-9 and TRBJ1-1, with D perhaps TRBD1 (5 bases). This CDR3 comprises 15 residues. Germline-derived CDR1 and CDR2 are SEHNR and FQNEAQ (reference sequence). With 5 bases removed from V and 5 bases from J, the gap between germline ends came to 18 bases. The DNA of the CDR3 is TGTGCCAGCAGCCCTCGCAGTGGGGGTCGGACTGAAGCTTTCTTT. The encoded protein is CASSPRSGGRTEAFF.

The gene calls are TRBV11-2 and TRBJ1-1; D might be TRBD1 (6 bases). The V and J ends lost 3 bases and 6 bases respectively, with 11 bases between them. CDR3 length: 13 amino acids. Germline V gene lookup returns CDR1 SGHAT and CDR2 FQNNGV. The CDR3 DNA reads as TGTGCCAGCAGCTTTCGGGGGGCGGCTGAAGCTTTCTTT. It encodes CASSFRGAAEAFF.

The genes are TRBV9 and TRBJ1-1; the D is unclear. Germline assignment: CDR1 SGDLS and CDR2 YYNGEE. Deletions cut 0 bases from V and 4 bases from J, with 7 bases between. The CDR3 sequence is 13 residues long. CDR3 sequence reads: CASSVELVTEAFF. The CDR3 region has the DNA TGTGCCAGCAGCGTAGAATTAGTCACTGAAGCTTTCTTT.